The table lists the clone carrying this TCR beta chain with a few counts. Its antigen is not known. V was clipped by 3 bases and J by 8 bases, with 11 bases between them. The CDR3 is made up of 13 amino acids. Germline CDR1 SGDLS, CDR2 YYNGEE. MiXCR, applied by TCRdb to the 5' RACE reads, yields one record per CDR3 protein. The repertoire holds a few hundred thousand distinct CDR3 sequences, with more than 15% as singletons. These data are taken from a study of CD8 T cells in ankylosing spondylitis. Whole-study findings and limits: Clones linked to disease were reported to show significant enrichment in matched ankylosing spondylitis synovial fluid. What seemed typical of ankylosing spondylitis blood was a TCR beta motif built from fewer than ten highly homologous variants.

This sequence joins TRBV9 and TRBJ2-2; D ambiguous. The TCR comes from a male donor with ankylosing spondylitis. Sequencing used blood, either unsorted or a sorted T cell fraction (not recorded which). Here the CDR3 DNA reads TGTGCCAGCAGCGCTTACTTCCCTGGGGAGCTGTTTTTT. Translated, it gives CASSAYFPGELFF.